A single sample gave rise to the 31 T cell receptor beta chains below, sequenced in a study of CD8+CD57+ T cells in acquired aplastic anemia. Genomic DNA, serving as template, underwent TCR beta VDJ and CDR3 profiling. TCRdb analysed the reads with MiXCR anew, one entry per CDR3 protein. The sample includes 400,000 to 450,000 distinct CDR3 sequences, 55% to 75% seen only once; the top ten take around 4%. The source material was sorted CD4+, CD8+, or CD8+CD57+ T cells (not recorded which) from PBMCs. Source of these receptors: a human donor in good health, serving as a control.

The chain uses TRBV19 and TRBJ1-1; D gene uncertain. The germline CDR1 and CDR2 sequences are LNHDA and SQIVND (reference sequence). Trimming cost V 5 bases and J 1 base, with 8 bases left between them. This CDR3 is 13 amino acids long. The CDR3 DNA sequence: TGTGCCAGTAGTGGTGAGAAGAACACTGAAGCTTTCTTT. Translating it yields CASSGEKNTEAFF.

This clonotype was seen just once. The chain joins TRBV15 to TRBJ2-7, with TRBD2 as a possible D gene (5 bases). Germline CDR1 reads LNHNV; CDR2 reads YYDKDF (reference sequence). The CDR3 contains 15 residues. The CDR3 protein is CVCTGSLGAGYEQYF. The CDR3, as DNA: TGTGTCTGCACCGGAAGCTTAGGCGCGGGCTACGAGCAGTACTTC.

The V and J genes are TRBV12-3 or TRBV12-4 and TRBJ1-5, with 10 bases lining up with TRBD2. The J call may be wrong; the DNA end is better matched by TRBJ2-3. This CDR3 comprises 15 residues. CDR3 nucleotide sequence: TGTGCCAGCAGTGACGGGACTAGCGGCACAGATACGCAGTATTTT. Translation gives CASSDGTSGTDTQYF.

This clonotype was found many times. The chain combines TRBV5-1 with TRBJ2-5; D is possibly TRBD1 (6 bases). CDR3 length: 12 residues. V lost 7 bases to trimming and J lost 4 bases, with 11 bases between them. The germline V gene encodes CDR1 SGHRS and CDR2 YFSETQ. The CDR3 DNA reads TGCGCCAGCGGGGGACAAGGAGAGACCCAGTACTTC. It specifies CASGGQGETQYF.

In nucleotides, the CDR3 is TGCAGTGCTAGAGCGGCAGAGCACGCCACAGATACGCAGTATTTT. Translating gives CSARAAEHATDTQYF. The genes are TRBV20-1 and TRBJ2-3, with D unresolved. Germline V CDR1 and CDR2: DFQATT, SNEGSKA (reference sequence). V dropped 1 base and J dropped 2 bases, with 13 bases sitting between them. The CDR3 covers 15 residues.

CDR3 region: CSARVAGGRDTQYF. CDR3 in DNA: TGCAGTGCTAGAGTGGCGGGGGGGCGGGATACGCAGTATTTT. V gene TRBV20-1 combines with J gene TRBJ2-3; TRBD2 matches at 9 bases. CDR3 length: 14 amino acids. CDR1 and CDR2 from the germline V gene are DFQATT and SNEGSKA (reference sequence). The ends lost 1 base at V and 6 bases at J; junction bases unmatched: 5.

The chain uses TRBV7-3 and TRBJ2-7; maybe TRBD2 (5 bases). The CDR3 totals 14 residues. V was trimmed by 5 bases and J by 3 bases, leaving 14 bases between them. The germline V gene encodes CDR1 SGHTA and CDR2 FQGTGA. CDR3 bases: TGTGCCAGCAGCCCTGCCATTGGAGGCTACGAGCAGTACTTC. It yields the protein CASSPAIGGYEQYF.

On this clonotype itself: Since no conserved phenylalanine or tryptophan closes the CDR3, a read error is the likely cause. V is TRBV10-3 and J is TRBJ2-3; 9 bases map to TRBD2. The germline V gene encodes CDR1 ENHRY and CDR2 SYGVKD. Trimming removed 4 bases from V and 1 base from J; junction bases left unmatched: 6. CDR3 length equals 16 residues. The CDR3 sequence: CAISGRAGGRTDTQYL. The CDR3 DNA follows: TGTGCCATCAGTGGTCGCGCGGGGGGGCGCACAGATACGCAGTATCTC.

The rearrangement links TRBV27 to TRBJ1-5, with D possibly being TRBD1 (5 bases). The length of the CDR3 is 16 residues. V lost 6 bases and J 2 bases, leaving 17 bases between the germline ends. The V gene's germline CDR1 is MNHEY and CDR2 SMNVEV (reference sequence). The CDR3 sequence: CASSYRSRGGNQPQHF. CDR3 sequence (DNA): TGTGCCAGCAGCTACCGGTCACGAGGGGGCAATCAGCCCCAGCATTTT.

For this clonotype: One end of the junction varies from germline; a read error may be responsible. The chain has TRBV7-2 and TRBJ2-3; D possibly uses TRBD1 or TRBD2 (5 bases each). Germline CDR1 is SGHTA and CDR2 is FQGNSA. The CDR3 totals 14 residues. The CDR3 protein is CASSRRSEGTYEQF. The CDR3, as DNA: TGTGCCAGCAGCCGTCGCAGCGAGGGGACCTACGAGCAGTTT.

This clonotype was found many times. The genes are TRBV4-3 and TRBJ2-7; 7 bases map to TRBD2. After removal of 0 bases from V and 4 bases from J, the junction contained 3 bases not matched to a gene. This CDR3 has 14 residues. CDR1 is LGHNA and CDR2 is YSLEER in the germline V gene. CDR3 sequence: CASSQDRTRYEQYF. Written as DNA, the CDR3 is TGCGCCAGCAGCCAAGATAGGACTAGATACGAGCAGTACTTC.

This sequence joins TRBV7-2 and TRBJ1-2; unclear D gene. Germline V gene data show CDR1 as SGHTA and CDR2 as FQGNSA. V was pared by 5 bases and J by 5 bases, with 9 bases between. This CDR3 contains 12 residues. The CDR3 nucleotides are TGTGCCAGCAGCACAACGTGTTATGGCTACACCTTC. It is translated as CASSTTCYGYTF.

The rearrangement joins TRBV19 to TRBJ2-7, with TRBD1 matching 7 bases. The J call is doubtful: the DNA matches TRBJ1-1 better. There are 15 residues in the CDR3. Germline V gives CDR1 LNHDA, CDR2 SQIVND (reference sequence). CDR3 DNA sequence: TGTGCCAGTAGGGGAGACAGGGAGCGGGACTCTGAAGCTTTCTTT. It specifies CASRGDRERDSEAFF.

The V and J genes are TRBV7-3 and TRBJ2-7, with D tentatively TRBD1 or TRBD2 (5 bases each). Germline V lookup: CDR1 SGHTA, CDR2 FQGTGA. V was shortened by 5 bases and J by 3 bases, with 14 bases between the two germline ends. The CDR3 contains 14 residues. The CDR3 DNA sequence: TGTGCCAGCAGCAACCTAGCACAGGACTACGAGCAGTACTTC. It is translated as CASSNLAQDYEQYF.

This clonotype has a count of ten or more. The V and J genes are TRBV19 and TRBJ1-3; no firm D call. Germline-derived CDR1 and CDR2 are LNHDA and SQIVND (reference sequence). The CDR3 is 16 residues long. V lost 5 bases to trimming and J lost 4 bases, with 18 bases between them. Written as DNA, the CDR3 is TGTGCCAGTAGTGCTCGGCCCCCCGGTAACGGAAACACCATATATTTT. It translates to CASSARPPGNGNTIYF.

As for this clonotype: A much larger clone lies a single base off, so this may be a read error. This CDR3 is CASSQGRSGTGGTQYF. In DNA, the CDR3 is TGCGCCAGCAGCCAAGGTCGTTCCGGGACGGGGGGTACGCAGTATTTT. The chain joins TRBV7-2 to TRBJ2-3; 7 bases fit TRBD2. From germline, CDR1 is SGHTA and CDR2 FQGNSA. The CDR3 totals 16 residues.

The genes are TRBV5-4 and TRBJ2-1; D not resolved. The V and J ends lost 3 bases and 10 bases respectively, with 14 bases between them. CDR1 SGHNT and CDR2 YYREEE come from the germline V gene (reference sequence). This CDR3 has 13 residues. Here the CDR3 DNA reads TGTGCCAGCAGCTGGGTGGGGAACAGCGAGCAGTTCTTC. Its protein is CASSWVGNSEQFF.

The chain links TRBV20-1 to TRBJ1-6; D is undetermined. CDR3 length: 13 amino acids. The V and J ends lost 6 bases and 10 bases respectively, with 16 bases between them. Germline CDR1 and CDR2: DFQATT and SNEGSKA (reference sequence). CDR3 nucleotides: TGCAGTGCCCTGCGCGGGTATTACTCACCCCTCCACTTT. As protein: CSALRGYYSPLHF.

Note on this clonotype: This CDR3 is missing its conserved last phenylalanine or tryptophan, likely due to a read error. The DNA is left out, because the CDR3 cannot be placed on it with certainty; the CDR3 is given as TCRdb lists it. The genes are TRBV7-8 and TRBJ2-7; the D call of TRBD1 is as the table states it, not checked on the DNA. From germline, CDR1 is SGHVS and CDR2 FQNEAQ. The CDR3 region is 13 residues in length, termini included. CDR3 sequence reads: CASSCRGHSYEQY.

This clonotype was detected ten times or more. This chain links TRBV20-1 with TRBJ2-3; 8 bases agree with TRBD1. This CDR3 contains 13 residues. V lost 6 bases and J lost 5; bases outside the gene matches: 7. Per germline, CDR1 DFQATT and CDR2 SNEGSKA (reference sequence). The CDR3 here is CSASGGRGDTQYF. The CDR3 bases are TGCAGTGCCTCAGGGGGCAGGGGAGATACGCAGTATTTT.

Details on this clonotype: Because it lacks the conserved phenylalanine or tryptophan at the end, this CDR3 is likely a read error. The DNA is left out, because the CDR3 cannot be placed on it with certainty; the CDR3 is given as TCRdb lists it. The chain employs TRBV7-2 and TRBJ1-2. Germline V gene data show CDR1 as SGHTA and CDR2 as FQGNSA. The CDR3 adds up to 13 amino acids, both ends counted. The CDR3 sequence: CASSPQGGDQPQH.

Of note for this clonotype: Because the CDR3's place on the DNA is in doubt, the DNA is left out and the CDR3 is given as listed by TCRdb. The chain combines TRBV7-8 with TRBJ1-5; the table's D call of TRBD1 was not tested on the DNA. The CDR3 is 15 amino acids long, termini counted. Germline V gene sequence: CDR1 SGHVS, CDR2 FQNEAQ. The CDR3 here is CASSHVGGGTDTEHF.

This chain links TRBV5-8 with TRBJ1-2; tentative D call: TRBD1 (5 bases). This CDR3 is built from 15 residues. V lost 0 bases to trimming and J lost 0 bases, with 9 bases between them. From germline, CDR1 is SGHTS and CDR2 YDEGEE. The CDR3 DNA reads as TGTGCCAGCAGCTTGGCGGCAGGGACTAACTATGGCTACACCTTC. Residues: CASSLAAGTNYGYTF.

To note about this clonotype: The CDR3 does not close with the conserved phenylalanine or tryptophan, likely indicating a read error. The DNA is omitted, as the CDR3 cannot be located on it reliably, and the CDR3 follows TCRdb's listing. The rearrangement links TRBV2 to TRBJ2-7. Germline V lookup: CDR1 SNHLY, CDR2 FYNNEI. With termini counted, the CDR3 has 13 amino acids. CDR3 region: CASSLNRASDEQY.

This clonotype appeared a single time. The chain carries TRBV12-3 or TRBV12-4 and TRBJ2-7; D is unresolved. The CDR3 length is 15 residues. V lost 6 bases and J lost 0, with 15 bases in between. The CDR3 spells CASRKFTTASYEQYF. As DNA, the CDR3 is TGTGCCAGCAGAAAGTTCACTACTGCCTCCTACGAGCAGTACTTC.

The table lists this clonotype with many counts. This chain uses TRBV12-3 or TRBV12-4 with TRBJ1-1; TRBD1 aligns across 10 bases. Germline trimming cut 5 bases from V and 5 bases from J; bases unmatched to any gene: 2. The CDR3 runs 13 residues. The CDR3 sequence is CASSRQGATEAFF. The CDR3 DNA reads as TGTGCCAGCAGTAGACAGGGGGCGACTGAAGCTTTCTTT.

As to this clonotype: A read error is possible here, since a much larger clone lies one base away. This chain uses TRBV10-3 with TRBJ1-6; D not certain. Trimming cost V 8 bases and J 0 bases, with 11 bases left between them. The CDR3 runs 15 residues. The germline V gene encodes CDR1 ENHRY and CDR2 SYGVKD. CDR3 residues: CAIRFGVSYNSPLHF. The CDR3 region has the DNA TGTGCCATCCGGTTTGGGGTCTCCTATAATTCACCCCTCCACTTT.

This clonotype has only one observation. As DNA, the CDR3 is TGTGCCACCAGCACGGACTTCCCACAGTACAATGAGCAGTTCTTC. It translates to CATSTDFPQYNEQFF. The chain couples TRBV15 to TRBJ2-1, with D possibly matching TRBD2 (5 bases). This CDR3 spans 15 amino acids. Trimming took off 4 bases at V and 4 bases at J, with 14 bases between the two ends. Germline CDR1 LNHNV, CDR2 YYDKDF (reference sequence).

The chain couples TRBV20-1 to TRBJ2-1; D gene unclear. Germline CDR1 reads DFQATT; CDR2 reads SNEGSKA (reference sequence). The CDR3 is made up of 10 amino acids. The CDR3 DNA is TGCAGCGTTAGGGACAATGAGCAGTTCTTC. This translates into CSVRDNEQFF.

Written as DNA, the CDR3 is TGCGCCAGCAGTGTAGAGGCGCGGTATGGCTACACCTTC. This sequence encodes CASSVEARYGYTF. The rearrangement uses TRBV10-1 and TRBJ1-2; no clear D gene. The CDR3 is 13 amino acids. The germline CDR1 and CDR2 sequences are WNHNN and SYGVQD (reference sequence). V was shortened by 4 bases and J by 5 bases, with 11 bases between the two germline ends.

Note on this clonotype: The CDR3 does not end in the conserved phenylalanine or tryptophan, so this is likely a read error. It is unclear where the CDR3 begins or ends on the DNA, so no DNA is shown, and the CDR3 is as TCRdb lists it. The chain joins TRBV7-2 to TRBJ1-6. The germline V gene has CDR1 SGHTA and CDR2 FQGNSA. The CDR3 is made up of 13 amino acids, end residues included. The CDR3: CASSLAANSADQY.